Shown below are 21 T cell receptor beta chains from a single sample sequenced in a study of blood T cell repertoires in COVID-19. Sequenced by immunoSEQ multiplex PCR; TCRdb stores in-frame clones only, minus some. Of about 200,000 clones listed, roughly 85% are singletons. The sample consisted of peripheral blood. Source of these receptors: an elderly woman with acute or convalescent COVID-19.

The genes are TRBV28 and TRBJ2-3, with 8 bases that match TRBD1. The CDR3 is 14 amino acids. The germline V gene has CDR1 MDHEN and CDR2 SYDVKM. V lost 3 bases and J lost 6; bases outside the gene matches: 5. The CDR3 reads CASSLSYRGDTQYF. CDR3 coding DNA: TGTGCCAGCAGTTTGTCCTACAGGGGGGATACGCAGTATTTT.

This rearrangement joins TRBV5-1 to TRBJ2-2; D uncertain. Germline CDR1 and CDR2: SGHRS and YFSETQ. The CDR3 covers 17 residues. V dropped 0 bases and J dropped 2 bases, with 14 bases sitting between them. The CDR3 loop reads CASSLAPSRVNTGELFF. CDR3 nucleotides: TGCGCCAGCAGCTTGGCCCCGAGCCGGGTCAACACCGGGGAGCTGTTTTTT.

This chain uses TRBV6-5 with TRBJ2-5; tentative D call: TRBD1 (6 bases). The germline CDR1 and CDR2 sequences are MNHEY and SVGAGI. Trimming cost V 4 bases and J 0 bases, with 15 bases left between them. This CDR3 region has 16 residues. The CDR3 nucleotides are TGTGCCAGCAGTTCCCCCCTGGGGGCGGACCAAGAGACCCAGTACTTC. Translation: CASSSPLGADQETQYF.

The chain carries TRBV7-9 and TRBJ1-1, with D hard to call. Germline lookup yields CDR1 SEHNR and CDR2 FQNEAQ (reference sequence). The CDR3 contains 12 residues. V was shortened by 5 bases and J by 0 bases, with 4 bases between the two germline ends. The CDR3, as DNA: TGTGCCAGCAGCATCATGAACACTGAAGCTTTCTTT. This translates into CASSIMNTEAFF.

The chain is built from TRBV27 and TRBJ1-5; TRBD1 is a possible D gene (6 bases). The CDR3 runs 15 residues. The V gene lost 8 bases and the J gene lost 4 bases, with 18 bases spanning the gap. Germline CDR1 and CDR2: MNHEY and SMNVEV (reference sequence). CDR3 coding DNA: TGTGCCAGCTCAGGCGGGGGCCCTACTAATCAGCCCCAGCATTTT. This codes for CASSGGGPTNQPQHF.

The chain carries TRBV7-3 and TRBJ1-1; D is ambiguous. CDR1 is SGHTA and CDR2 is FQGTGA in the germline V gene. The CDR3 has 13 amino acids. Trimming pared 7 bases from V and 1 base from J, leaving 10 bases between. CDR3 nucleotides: TGTGCCAGCAAACTTCGTCAGAACACTGAAGCTTTCTTT. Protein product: CASKLRQNTEAFF.

CDR3 bases: TGTGGCGAGGGACAGCCGAACTCTGGAAACACCATATATTTT. Translating gives CGEGQPNSGNTIYF. The chain recombines TRBV7-2 with TRBJ1-3; 7 positions match TRBD1. The CDR3 extends over 14 amino acids. Germline V gene sequence: CDR1 SGHTA, CDR2 FQGNSA.

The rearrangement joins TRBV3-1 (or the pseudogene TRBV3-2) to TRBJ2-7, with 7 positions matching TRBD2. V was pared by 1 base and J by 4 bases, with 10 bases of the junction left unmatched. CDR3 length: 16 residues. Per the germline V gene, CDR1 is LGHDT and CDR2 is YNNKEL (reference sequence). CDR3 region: CASSQGSAGIIYEQYF. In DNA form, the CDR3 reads TGTGCCAGCAGCCAAGGATCAGCGGGAATAATTTACGAGCAGTACTTC.

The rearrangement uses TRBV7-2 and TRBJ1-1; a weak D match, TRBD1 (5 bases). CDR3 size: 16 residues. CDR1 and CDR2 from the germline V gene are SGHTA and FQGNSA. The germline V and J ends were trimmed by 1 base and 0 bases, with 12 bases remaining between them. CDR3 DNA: TGTGCCAGCAGCTTAGTCCAGGGAGGAGTGAACACTGAAGCTTTCTTT. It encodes CASSLVQGGVNTEAFF.

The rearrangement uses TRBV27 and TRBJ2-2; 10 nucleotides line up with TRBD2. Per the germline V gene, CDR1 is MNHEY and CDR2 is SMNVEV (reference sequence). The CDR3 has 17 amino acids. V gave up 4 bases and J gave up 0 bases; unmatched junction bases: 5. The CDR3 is CASSWSSGRPNTGELFF. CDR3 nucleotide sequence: TGTGCCAGCAGTTGGAGTAGCGGGAGGCCGAACACCGGGGAGCTGTTTTTT.

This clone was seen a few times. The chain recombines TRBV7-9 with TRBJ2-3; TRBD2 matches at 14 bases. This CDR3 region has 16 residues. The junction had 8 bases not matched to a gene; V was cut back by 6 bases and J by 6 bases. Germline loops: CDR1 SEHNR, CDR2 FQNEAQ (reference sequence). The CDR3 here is CASRPGLAGVVDTQYF. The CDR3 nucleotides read TGTGCCAGCAGACCGGGACTAGCGGGAGTGGTGGATACGCAGTATTTT.

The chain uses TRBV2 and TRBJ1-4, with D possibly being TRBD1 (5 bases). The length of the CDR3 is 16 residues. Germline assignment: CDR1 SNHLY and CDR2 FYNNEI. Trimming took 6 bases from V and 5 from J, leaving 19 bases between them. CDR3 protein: CASSVVRVRGNEKLFF. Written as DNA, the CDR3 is TGTGCCAGCAGCGTAGTCCGGGTACGGGGGAATGAAAAACTGTTTTTT.

The CDR3 loop is CASSLGQASNYGYTF. CDR3 DNA sequence: TGTGCCAGCAGCTTGGGGCAGGCGTCTAACTATGGCTACACCTTC. The rearrangement joins TRBV5-4 to TRBJ1-2; D not certain. Trimming took 0 bases from V and 0 from J, leaving 9 bases between them. Per the germline V gene, CDR1 is SGHNT and CDR2 is YYREEE (reference sequence). CDR3 size: 15 residues.

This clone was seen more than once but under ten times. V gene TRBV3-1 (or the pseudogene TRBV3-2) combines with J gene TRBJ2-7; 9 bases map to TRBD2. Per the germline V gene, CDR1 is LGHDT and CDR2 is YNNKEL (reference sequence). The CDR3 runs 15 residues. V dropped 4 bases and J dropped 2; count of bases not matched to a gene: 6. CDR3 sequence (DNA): TGTGCCAGCAGCCGCACTAGCGGGCCAACCTACGAGCAGTACTTC. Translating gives CASSRTSGPTYEQYF.

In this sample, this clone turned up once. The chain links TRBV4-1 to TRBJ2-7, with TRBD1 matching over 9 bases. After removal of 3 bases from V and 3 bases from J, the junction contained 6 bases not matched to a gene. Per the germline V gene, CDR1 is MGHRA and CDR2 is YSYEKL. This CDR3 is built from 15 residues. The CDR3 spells CASSHAPGQGYEQYF. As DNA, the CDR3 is TGCGCCAGCAGCCACGCGCCGGGACAGGGCTACGAGCAGTACTTC.

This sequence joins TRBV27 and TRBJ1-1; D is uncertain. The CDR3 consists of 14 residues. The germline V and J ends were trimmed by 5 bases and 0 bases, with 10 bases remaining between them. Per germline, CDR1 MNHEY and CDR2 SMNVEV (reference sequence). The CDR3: CASSPGILNTEAFF. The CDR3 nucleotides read TGTGCCAGCAGTCCCGGGATATTGAACACTGAAGCTTTCTTT.

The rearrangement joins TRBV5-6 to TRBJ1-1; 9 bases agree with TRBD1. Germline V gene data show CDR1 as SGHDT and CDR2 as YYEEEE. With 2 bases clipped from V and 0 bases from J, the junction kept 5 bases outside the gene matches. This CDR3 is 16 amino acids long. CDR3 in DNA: TGTGCCAGCAGCTTCCGGACAGGGGCCATGAACACTGAAGCTTTCTTT. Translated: CASSFRTGAMNTEAFF.

In DNA form, the CDR3 reads TGTGCCAGCAGCTTAGGCCCCCTAATCCAAGGCGGTACGCAGTATTTT. Its translation: CASSLGPLIQGGTQYF. The rearrangement links TRBV11-2 to TRBJ2-3; D uncertain. CDR3 length equals 16 residues. Germline V gene lookup returns CDR1 SGHAT and CDR2 FQNNGV. V was cut by 1 base and J by 8 bases, with 19 bases left in between. The full variable domain, with the rest looked up from reference TRBV11-2 and TRBJ2-3, is EAGVAQSPRYKIIEKRQSVAFWCNPISGHATLYWYQQILGQGPKLLIQFQNNGVVDDSQLPKDRFSAERLKGVDSTLKIQPAKLEDSAVYLCASSLGPLIQGGTQYFGPGTRLTVL.

CDR3 nucleotide sequence: TGTGCCTGGACTGCAGGGAGGGATGGCTACACCTTC. It translates to CAWTAGRDGYTF. The chain links TRBV30 to TRBJ1-2, with D maybe TRBD1 (5 bases). The CDR3 sequence is 12 residues long. Germline CDR1 and CDR2: GTSNPN and SVGIG (reference sequence). Trimming removed 4 bases from V and 6 bases from J, with 12 bases in between.

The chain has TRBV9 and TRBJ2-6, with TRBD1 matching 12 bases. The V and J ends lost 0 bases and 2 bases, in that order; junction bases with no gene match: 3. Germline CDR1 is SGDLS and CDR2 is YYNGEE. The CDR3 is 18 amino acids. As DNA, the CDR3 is TGTGCCAGCAGCGTAGCGGGACAGGGGGCTACTGGGGCCAACGTCCTGACTTTC. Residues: CASSVAGQGATGANVLTF.

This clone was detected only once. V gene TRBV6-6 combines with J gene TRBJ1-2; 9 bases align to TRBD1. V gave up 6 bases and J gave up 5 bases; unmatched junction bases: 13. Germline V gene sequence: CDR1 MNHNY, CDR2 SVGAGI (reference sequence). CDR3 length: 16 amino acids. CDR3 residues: CASRENRGRRDYGYTF. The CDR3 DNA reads TGTGCCAGCAGAGAGAACAGGGGGCGCAGGGATTATGGCTACACCTTC.